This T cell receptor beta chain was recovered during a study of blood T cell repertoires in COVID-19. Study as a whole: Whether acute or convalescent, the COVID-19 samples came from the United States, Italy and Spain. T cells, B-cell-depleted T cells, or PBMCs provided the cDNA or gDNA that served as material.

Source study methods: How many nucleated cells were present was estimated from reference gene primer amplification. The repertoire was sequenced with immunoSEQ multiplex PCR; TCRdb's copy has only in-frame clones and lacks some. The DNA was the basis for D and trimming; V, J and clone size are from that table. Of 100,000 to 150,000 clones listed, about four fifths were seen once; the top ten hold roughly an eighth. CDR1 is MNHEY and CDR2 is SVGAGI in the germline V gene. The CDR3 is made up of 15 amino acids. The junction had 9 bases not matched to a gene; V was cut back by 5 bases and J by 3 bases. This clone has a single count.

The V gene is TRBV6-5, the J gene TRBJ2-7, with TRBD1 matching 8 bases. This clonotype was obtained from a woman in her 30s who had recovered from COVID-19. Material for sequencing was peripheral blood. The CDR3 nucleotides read TGTGCCAGCAGTAGTCCAGGGGGCGCTTACTACGAGCAGTACTTC. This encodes CASSSPGGAYYEQYF.